The 9 T cell receptor beta chains in this list originate from one sample, sequenced in a study of identical twins. TCRdb analysed the 5' RACE reads with MiXCR anew, one entry per CDR3 protein. The table includes 1.5 million to 2 million distinct CDR3 sequences, 25% to 35% detected once. The sequenced sample was cord blood. These receptors were obtained from a newborn girl in good health.

This clonotype was counted between two and nine times. V is TRBV20-1 and J is TRBJ1-5; D not resolved. The CDR3 sequence is 16 residues long. The V and J ends lost 3 bases and 2 bases respectively, with 17 bases between them. Looked up from germline, CDR1 is DFQATT and CDR2 is SNEGSKA (reference sequence). CDR3 region: CSARPGVRVGNQPQHF. In DNA, the CDR3 is TGCAGTGCTAGGCCCGGGGTTCGGGTTGGCAATCAGCCCCAGCATTTT.

The chain uses TRBV2 and TRBJ2-4; TRBD1 agrees at 7 bases. The DNA matches TRBJ2-7 better at its end, which makes the J call doubtful. This CDR3 spans 13 amino acids. Germline V lookup: CDR1 SNHLY, CDR2 FYNNEI. The CDR3: CASSFLTGTEQYF. CDR3 coding DNA: TGTGCCAGCAGTTTCCTGACAGGGACCGAGCAGTACTTC.

This clonotype was counted only a few times. The V and J genes are TRBV5-1 and TRBJ1-1; 7 bases line up with TRBD1. Germline trimming cut 2 bases from V and 4 bases from J; bases unmatched to any gene: 5. The CDR3 consists of 14 residues. Germline values: CDR1 SGHRS, CDR2 YFSETQ. The CDR3 sequence: CASSFEAGGTEAFF. The CDR3 bases are TGCGCCAGCAGCTTCGAGGCAGGGGGCACTGAAGCTTTCTTT.

CDR3 bases: TGTGCCATCAGCCAACGCTCTAGCGCGAGCTACAATGAGCAGTTCTTC. Translating it yields CAISQRSSASYNEQFF. The rearrangement uses TRBV10-3 and TRBJ2-1, with D tentatively TRBD2 (6 bases). V dropped 6 bases and J dropped 3 bases, with 18 bases sitting between them. This CDR3 has 16 residues. The germline V gene encodes CDR1 ENHRY and CDR2 SYGVKD.

This clonotype has a single count. The chain uses TRBV4-1 and TRBJ1-5; D gene ambiguous. This CDR3 has 17 residues. Per the germline V gene, CDR1 is MGHRA and CDR2 is YSYEKL. Trimming took 1 base from V and 0 from J, leaving 13 bases between them. CDR3 sequence reads: CASSQGTLGNSNQPQHF. In DNA form, the CDR3 reads TGCGCCAGCAGCCAAGGGACCTTGGGAAATAGCAATCAGCCCCAGCATTTT.

The rearrangement links TRBV4-2 to TRBJ2-1; D perhaps matches TRBD2 (6 bases). The last part of the DNA fits TRBJ2-7 better; the J call may be wrong. Germline CDR1 reads LGHNA; CDR2 reads YNFKEQ. The CDR3 runs to 17 residues. The CDR3: CASSHRTGTRPYNEQYF. The CDR3 bases are TGTGCCAGCAGCCATCGCACCGGGACTCGCCCCTACAATGAGCAGTACTTC.

This clonotype was seen at least ten times. The chain has TRBV20-1 and TRBJ1-2, with D unclear. V was cut by 0 bases and J by 8 bases, with 10 bases left in between. The CDR3 runs 12 residues. From germline, CDR1 is DFQATT and CDR2 SNEGSKA (reference sequence). The CDR3 protein is CSARDFSLGYTF. DNA of the CDR3: TGCAGTGCTAGAGATTTTAGTTTAGGCTACACCTTC.

For this clonotype: A read error may account for a junction end that differs from germline. This chain links TRBV4-1 with TRBJ2-3, with D perhaps matching TRBD1 (6 bases). This CDR3 region has 15 residues. CDR1 MGHRA and CDR2 YSYEKL come from the germline V gene. The CDR3 loop reads CASSQGGRSTDTHYF. In DNA, the CDR3 is TGCGCCAGCAGCCAAGGGGGGCGTAGCACAGATACGCACTATTTT.

Turning to this clonotype: The germline gene is not matched at one end of the junction; a read error may be the cause. The V gene is TRBV20-1, the J gene TRBJ2-7, with D unresolved. This CDR3 is built from 14 residues. Germline CDR1 is DFQATT and CDR2 is SNEGSKA (reference sequence). The CDR3, as DNA: TGCAGTGCTAGAGTAGGAGCCCCTCCCTACGAGCACTACTTC. Its protein is CSARVGAPPYEHYF.